What follows are 30 T cell receptor beta chains derived from one specimen sequenced in a study of blood T cell repertoires in COVID-19. Profiled with immunoSEQ multiplex PCR; TCRdb holds only in-frame clones, not every one. The data show 300,000 to 400,000 clones, around 86% seen once. Sequencing was performed on peripheral blood. These receptors were collected from a man aged 50-59 years with active or convalescent COVID-19.

The V and J genes are TRBV10-2 and TRBJ1-2; D may be TRBD1 (6 bases). Germline lookup yields CDR1 WSHSY and CDR2 SAAADI. Trimming shortened V by 8 bases and J by 7 bases, and 17 bases separated the two germline ends. The length of the CDR3 is 13 residues. The CDR3, as DNA: TGCGCCAGCGGGGGGGCAGTAACGGGTGGCTACACCTTC. This sequence encodes CASGGAVTGGYTF.

The chain is built from TRBV21-1 and TRBJ2-3; the table calls TRBD2, which could not be checked here. TRBV21-1 is a known pseudogene. The CDR3 extends over 15 amino acids. This chain's CDR3 is CASSMVLGGADTQYF. CDR3 nucleotide sequence: TGTGCCAGCAGCATGGTTTTGGGGGGGGCAGATACGCAGTATTTT.

The genes are TRBV2 and TRBJ1-6; D gene ambiguous. Germline loops: CDR1 SNHLY, CDR2 FYNNEI. The germline V and J ends were trimmed by 5 bases and 12 bases, with 11 bases remaining between them. CDR3 length: 12 amino acids. The CDR3 sequence is CASSILSGPLHF. The CDR3 region has the DNA TGTGCCAGCAGTATCCTCTCGGGACCCCTCCACTTT.

This clone was seen once. The chain is built from TRBV9 and TRBJ1-6, with D possibly being TRBD1 (5 bases). The CDR3 totals 13 residues. CDR1 is SGDLS, CDR2 YYNGEE, per germline. The V end was cut by 4 bases, the J end by 10 bases, with 12 bases between. The CDR3 spells CASSRGGESPLHF. The CDR3 bases are TGTGCCAGCAGCCGGGGGGGTGAGTCACCCCTCCACTTT.

The CDR3 DNA follows: TGCGCCAGCAGCCGAAGGGGAAGACGGGAGGGCTACACAGATACGCAGTATTTT. It specifies CASSRRGRREGYTDTQYF. V and J are TRBV5-1 and TRBJ2-3; 8 bases are a match to TRBD2. Trimming cost V 4 bases and J 2 bases; bases outside gene matches: 15. The germline CDR1 and CDR2 sequences are SGHRS and YFSETQ. The CDR3 loop spans 18 amino acids.

The CDR3 protein is CASSLGETEAFF. CDR3 bases: TGTGCCAGCAGTTTAGGGGAGACCGAAGCTTTCTTT. The J gene is TRBJ1-1, the V gene TRBV28; D is unclear. Trimming shortened V by 2 bases and J by 8 bases, and 9 bases separated the two germline ends. CDR3 length: 12 amino acids. Germline V CDR1 and CDR2: MDHEN, SYDVKM.

V gene TRBV6-6 combines with J gene TRBJ2-5, with D possibly TRBD2 on 5 matching bases. The CDR3 covers 13 residues. Germline V lookup: CDR1 MNHNY, CDR2 SVGAGI (reference sequence). Trimming shortened V by 7 bases and J by 4 bases, and 13 bases separated the two germline ends. As DNA, the CDR3 is TGTGCCAGCACCCTCCAAAGCGGAGAGACCCAGTACTTC. Translation: CASTLQSGETQYF.

The chain has TRBV4-1 and TRBJ1-5; D is unresolved. Per germline, CDR1 MGHRA and CDR2 YSYEKL. The CDR3 is made up of 16 amino acids. V shed 0 bases and J shed 0 bases, with 9 bases lying between them. CDR3 in DNA: TGCGCCAGCAGCCAAGAAACTTTCGCTAGCAATCAGCCCCAGCATTTT. Amino acids: CASSQETFASNQPQHF.

The rearrangement uses TRBV24-1 and TRBJ1-5; D possibly corresponds to TRBD1 (5 bases). Germline CDR1 reads KGHDR; CDR2 reads SFDVKD. CDR3 length equals 15 residues. The ends were cut back, 7 bases at V and 0 bases at J, with 12 bases in the middle. The CDR3 bases are TGTGCCACCAGCCAGGGTGCTTATAGCAATCAGCCCCAGCATTTT. Amino acid sequence: CATSQGAYSNQPQHF.

The chain uses TRBV3-1 (or the pseudogene TRBV3-2) and TRBJ1-5; D gene unclear. The length of the CDR3 is 15 residues. Trimming shortened V by 0 bases and J by 7 bases, and 13 bases separated the two germline ends. Germline V gives CDR1 LGHDT, CDR2 YNNKEL (reference sequence). The CDR3 protein is CASSQDPTAGQPQHF. CDR3 bases: TGTGCCAGCAGCCAAGATCCCACCGCAGGACAGCCCCAGCATTTT.

The chain has TRBV7-2 and TRBJ2-6, with 9 positions matching TRBD1. The V segment lost 4 bases and the J segment 8 bases; nucleotides outside the gene matches: 9. CDR3 length equals 16 residues. CDR1 SGHTA and CDR2 FQGNSA come from the germline V gene. CDR3 amino acids: CASSSPNRGLSNVLTF. The CDR3 DNA is TGTGCCAGCAGCTCCCCAAACAGGGGGCTCTCCAACGTCCTGACTTTC.

The chain links TRBV3-1 (or the pseudogene TRBV3-2) to TRBJ1-5; TRBD1 agrees at 11 bases. The V segment lost 4 bases and the J segment 7 bases; nucleotides outside the gene matches: 6. The germline CDR1 and CDR2 sequences are LGHDT and YNNKEL (reference sequence). The CDR3 is 15 amino acids. For the CDR3, the DNA is TGTGCCAGCAGCCTCGGACAGGGGGCAGGCCAGCCCCAGCATTTT. Its translation is CASSLGQGAGQPQHF.

The V and J genes are TRBV11-2 and TRBJ2-1; 8 nucleotides match TRBD2. The germline V gene encodes CDR1 SGHAT and CDR2 FQNNGV. The CDR3 is 15 amino acids. V gave up 5 bases and J gave up 9 bases; unmatched junction bases: 12. The CDR3 DNA is TGTGCCAGCAGCCTTCGTAGAGCGGGAGTTGCTGAGCAGTTCTTC. It codes for CASSLRRAGVAEQFF. The full variable domain, with the rest looked up from reference TRBV11-2 and TRBJ2-1, is EAGVAQSPRYKIIEKRQSVAFWCNPISGHATLYWYQQILGQGPKLLIQFQNNGVVDDSQLPKDRFSAERLKGVDSTLKIQPAKLEDSAVYLCASSLRRAGVAEQFFGPGTRLTVL.

This chain links TRBV6-5 with TRBJ1-6, with a possible D match to TRBD1 (5 bases). V was clipped by 5 bases and J by 8 bases, with 16 bases between them. The CDR3 is made up of 15 amino acids. CDR1 MNHEY and CDR2 SVGAGI come from the germline V gene. The CDR3 loop is CASSRQGSIDSPLHF. In DNA, the CDR3 is TGTGCCAGCAGTCGCCAGGGATCTATAGATTCACCCCTCCACTTT.

The chain is built from TRBV10-3 and TRBJ1-5, with a weak D call TRBD1 (5 bases). CDR1 and CDR2 (germline): ENHRY, SYGVKD. The CDR3 spans 13 residues. Trimming removed 5 bases at V and 4 bases at J, with 9 bases between. CDR3 region: CAISQGNNQPQHF. The CDR3 DNA reads as TGTGCCATCAGTCAGGGTAATAATCAGCCCCAGCATTTT.

The chain employs TRBV23-1 and TRBJ1-5; D not certain. TRBV23-1 has ORF status, its function being uncertain. This CDR3 contains 13 residues. V was cut by 2 bases and J by 4 bases, with 6 bases left in between. The CDR3 DNA sequence: TGCGCCAGCAGTCAAACCAGTAATCAGCCCCAGCATTTT. Amino acid sequence: CASSQTSNQPQHF.

In its sample, this clone was seen a few times. The rearrangement uses TRBV2 and TRBJ1-1; 8 bases fit TRBD1. Germline assignment: CDR1 SNHLY and CDR2 FYNNEI. V gave up 7 bases and J gave up 1 base; unmatched junction bases: 2. This CDR3 has 13 amino acids. The CDR3 DNA follows: TGTGCCAGCACCGGACAGGGGAACACTGAAGCTTTCTTT. The encoded protein is CASTGQGNTEAFF.

V usage is TRBV2 and J usage is TRBJ2-3; 11 bases match TRBD2. Germline V lookup: CDR1 SNHLY, CDR2 FYNNEI. J lost 2 bases, V lost 5 bases, and 3 bases had no gene match. CDR3 size: 15 residues. The CDR3 DNA reads TGTGCCAGCAGTCGACTAGCGGGGAACACAGATACGCAGTATTTT. Encoded protein: CASSRLAGNTDTQYF. The variable domain in full, with the rest retrieved from reference TRBV2 and TRBJ2-3, is EPEVTQTPSHQVTQMGQEVILRCVPISNHLYFYWYRQILGQKVEFLVSFYNNEISEKSEIFDDQFSVERPDGSNFTLKIRSTKLEDSAMYFCASSRLAGNTDTQYFGPGTRLTVL.

J is TRBJ1-1 and V is TRBV2; 9 nucleotides align to TRBD1. The V segment lost 6 bases and the J segment 4 bases; nucleotides outside the gene matches: 3. Germline V gene sequence: CDR1 SNHLY, CDR2 FYNNEI. This CDR3 has 13 residues. The CDR3 sequence is CASRTTGGTEAFF. DNA of the CDR3: TGTGCCAGCAGAACGACAGGGGGCACTGAAGCTTTCTTT.

This rearrangement joins TRBV28 to TRBJ1-2, with unresolved D. This CDR3 is 14 amino acids long. CDR1 is MDHEN, CDR2 SYDVKM, per germline. Trimming removed 2 bases at V and 1 base at J, with 8 bases between. The CDR3 DNA follows: TGTGCCAGCAGTTTAGAACAGAGTAACTATGGCTACACCTTC. Translating gives CASSLEQSNYGYTF.

V is TRBV5-1 and J is TRBJ1-5, with D possibly matching TRBD1 (5 bases). V gave up 7 bases and J gave up 2 bases, with 22 bases separating them. This CDR3 spans 17 amino acids. Germline V gives CDR1 SGHRS, CDR2 YFSETQ. CDR3 in DNA: TGCGCCAGCTTTCGGCAGGGTTTGTCCAAAGGCAATCAGCCCCAGCATTTT. As protein: CASFRQGLSKGNQPQHF.

The J gene is TRBJ2-7, the V gene TRBV19, with TRBD2 identical over 7 bases. The CDR3 covers 14 residues. V lost 5 bases and J lost 3; bases outside the gene matches: 7. The germline CDR1 and CDR2 sequences are LNHDA and SQIVND (reference sequence). The DNA of the CDR3 is TGTGCCAGTAGTGTTGTAGCGGGTGTCTACGAGCAGTACTTC. Encoded protein: CASSVVAGVYEQYF. The whole variable domain, filled in from reference TRBV19 and TRBJ2-7, reads DGGITQSPKYLFRKEGQNVTLSCEQNLNHDAMYWYRQDPGQGLRLIYYSQIVNDFQKGDIAEGYSVSREKKESFPLTVTSAQKNPTAFYLCASSVVAGVYEQYFGPGTRLTVT.

The chain employs TRBV27 and TRBJ2-3, with unresolved D. This CDR3 comprises 14 residues. V lost 6 bases to trimming and J lost 2 bases, with 12 bases between them. The germline CDR1 and CDR2 sequences are MNHEY and SMNVEV (reference sequence). The CDR3 region is CASSSPIVTDTQYF. The CDR3 coding sequence is TGTGCCAGCAGCTCCCCAATAGTCACAGATACGCAGTATTTT.

This chain connects TRBV6-2 or TRBV6-3 to TRBJ1-1, with 7 bases identical to TRBD1. The CDR3 has 16 residues. V trimming: 5 bases; J trimming: 3 bases; junction bases outside the gene matches: 12. Germline V gene sequence: CDR1 MNHEY, CDR2 SVGEGT. Written as DNA, the CDR3 is TGTGCCAGCAGTACGTACAGGGGCGTAAGGGACACTGAAGCTTTCTTT. The encoded protein is CASSTYRGVRDTEAFF.

The chain employs TRBV28 and TRBJ1-2, with TRBD1 identical over 10 bases. The germline V gene has CDR1 MDHEN and CDR2 SYDVKM. J gave up 7 bases and V 0 bases, and 5 bases lay outside the gene matches. This CDR3 is 15 amino acids long. The CDR3 region is CASSLWLTGGGGYTF. The CDR3 DNA sequence: TGTGCCAGCAGTTTATGGCTGACAGGGGGCGGTGGCTACACCTTC.

The rearrangement links TRBV7-2 to TRBJ2-3; D may be TRBD1 (5 bases). Trimming cost V 5 bases and J 1 base, with 10 bases left between them. The CDR3 runs to 14 residues. Germline CDR1 SGHTA, CDR2 FQGNSA. DNA for the CDR3: TGTGCCAGCAGCCCCCTGGGGCGCACAGATACGCAGTATTTT. Protein product: CASSPLGRTDTQYF.

The rearrangement uses TRBV19 and TRBJ1-5; 11 bases line up with TRBD1. The germline V gene has CDR1 LNHDA and CDR2 SQIVND (reference sequence). J was trimmed by 2 bases and V by 6 bases; bases with no gene match: 9. The CDR3 extends over 17 amino acids. This CDR3 reads CASRKGQGGRGNQPQHF. CDR3 nucleotide sequence: TGTGCCAGTAGGAAGGGACAGGGGGGACGAGGCAATCAGCCCCAGCATTTT.

The chain joins TRBV6-5 to TRBJ2-7; TRBD1 agrees at 10 bases. V lost 6 bases, J lost 6 bases, and 5 bases stayed unmatched. The germline gives CDR1 MNHEY, CDR2 SVGAGI. This CDR3 has 13 amino acids. The CDR3 DNA reads TGTGCCAGCAGCCCAGGACAGGGGGGCGAGCAGTACTTC. Translating it yields CASSPGQGGEQYF.

The V and J genes are TRBV12-5 and TRBJ2-5; 8 positions match TRBD2. The CDR3 consists of 15 residues. Germline lookup yields CDR1 LGHNT and CDR2 FRNRAP. Trimming took 2 bases from V and 4 from J; bases not matched to a gene: 6. CDR3 DNA: TGTGCTAGTGGTTTGTGGCTAGCGGGCGGAGAGACCCAGTACTTC. Protein sequence: CASGLWLAGGETQYF.

V usage is TRBV3-1 (or the pseudogene TRBV3-2) and J usage is TRBJ2-1; D gene ambiguous. The CDR3 consists of 15 residues. The V gene lost 1 base and the J gene lost 3 bases, with 10 bases spanning the gap. Germline lookup yields CDR1 LGHDT and CDR2 YNNKEL (reference sequence). CDR3 sequence (DNA): TGTGCCAGCAGCCAAGGAAGACAAGGCTACAATGAGCAGTTCTTC. As protein: CASSQGRQGYNEQFF.